The clone carrying this TCR beta chain came up many times. This CDR3 spans 17 amino acids. Between the trimmed V and J ends, which lost 5 bases and 0 bases, there was a span of 17 bases. Germline CDR1 and CDR2: SGHTA and FQGNSA. The sample comes from a study of identical twins. In TCRdb, the 5' RACE reads were re-called with MiXCR into one record per CDR3 protein. The repertoire holds about 220,000 distinct CDR3 sequences, 6.5% to 8% seen once, with more than 12% in the top ten. The data also belong to a second study, concerning T cells expressing NK-cell markers.

This TCR was recovered from a woman between 18 and 30 years old in good health. Sequenced input: CD8+ T cells sorted from blood. The V gene is TRBV7-2, the J gene TRBJ2-1, with D maybe TRBD1 (5 bases). The CDR3, as DNA: TGTGCCAGCAGCCCTACAGGCCTATCTCCCTCCTACAATGAGCAGTTCTTC. Translated, it gives CASSPTGLSPSYNEQFF.